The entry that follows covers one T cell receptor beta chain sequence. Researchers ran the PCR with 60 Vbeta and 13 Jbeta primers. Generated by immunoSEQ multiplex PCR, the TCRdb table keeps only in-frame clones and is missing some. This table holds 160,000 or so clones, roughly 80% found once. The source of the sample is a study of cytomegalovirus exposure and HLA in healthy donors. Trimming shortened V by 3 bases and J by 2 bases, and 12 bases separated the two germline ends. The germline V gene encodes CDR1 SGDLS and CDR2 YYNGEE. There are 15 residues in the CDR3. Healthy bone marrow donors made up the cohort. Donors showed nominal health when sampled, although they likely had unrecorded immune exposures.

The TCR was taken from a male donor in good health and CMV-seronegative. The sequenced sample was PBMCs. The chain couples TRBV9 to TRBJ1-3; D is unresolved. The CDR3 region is CASSASGAPGNTIYF. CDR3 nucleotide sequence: TGTGCCAGCAGCGCCAGCGGCGCCCCTGGAAACACCATATATTTT.